What follows describes a single TCR beta chain. Per the original data handling: Amplification with reference gene primers provided the estimates of nucleated cell counts. Method: immunoSEQ multiplex PCR; TCRdb's copy keeps in-frame clones and lacks some. Clonal size and the V and J genes are those of that table, whereas D and trimming came from the DNA. Of 190,000 or so clones in the sample, around 87% were seen once. This specimen comes from a study of blood T cell repertoires in COVID-19. Study details: COVID-19 samples from acute and convalescent phases originated in the United States, Italy and Spain. Sources were T cells, B-cell-depleted T cells, or PBMCs; the material itself was cDNA or gDNA.

V dropped 2 bases and J dropped 4; count of bases not matched to a gene: 10. This CDR3 comprises 16 residues. The germline CDR1 and CDR2 sequences are LNHDA and SQIVND (reference sequence). The sequence derives from a man between 35 and 55 years old with active or convalescent COVID-19. V gene TRBV19 combines with J gene TRBJ1-1; 7 bases fit TRBD1. The sample was peripheral blood. CDR3 nucleotides: TGTGCCAGTAGTATATTCCCGACAGGGAGCGGCACTGAAGCTTTCTTT. Residues: CASSIFPTGSGTEAFF.